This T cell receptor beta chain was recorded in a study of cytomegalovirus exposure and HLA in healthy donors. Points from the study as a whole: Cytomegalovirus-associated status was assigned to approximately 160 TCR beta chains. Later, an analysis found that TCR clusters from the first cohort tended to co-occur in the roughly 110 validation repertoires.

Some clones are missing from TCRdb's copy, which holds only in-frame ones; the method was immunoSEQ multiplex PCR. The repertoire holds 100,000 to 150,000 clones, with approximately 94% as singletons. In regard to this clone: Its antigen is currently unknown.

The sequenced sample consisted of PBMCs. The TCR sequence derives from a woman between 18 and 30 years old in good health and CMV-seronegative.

The CDR3 DNA reads as TGCGCCAGCAGCTTACTAGCGGGAGGTACCTACAATGAGCAGTTCTTC. Amino acids: CASSLLAGGTYNEQFF. V is TRBV5-1 and J is TRBJ2-1; 12 nucleotides match TRBD2. The CDR3 covers 16 residues. The V gene's germline CDR1 is SGHRS and CDR2 YFSETQ. Unmatched junction bases numbered 2, after V lost 2 bases and J lost 2 bases.